These 12 T cell receptor beta chains originate from one sample sequenced in a study of blood T cell repertoires in COVID-19. Some clones are missing from TCRdb's copy, which holds only in-frame ones; the method was immunoSEQ multiplex PCR. The table has some 700,000 clones, about nine tenths seen once. Sample: peripheral blood. The receptors were gathered from a woman between 18 and 29 years old with acute or convalescent COVID-19.

V is TRBV2 and J is TRBJ1-5; D perhaps matches TRBD1 (5 bases). The length of the CDR3 is 14 residues. Germline-derived CDR1 and CDR2 are SNHLY and FYNNEI. Trimming pared 3 bases from V and 1 base from J, leaving 7 bases between. In DNA, the CDR3 is TGTGCCAGCAGTGACAGGGTAAGCAATCAGCCCCAGCATTTT. This gives the protein CASSDRVSNQPQHF.

The chain recombines TRBV7-2 with TRBJ1-1, with D perhaps matching TRBD1 (6 bases). The V end lost 2 bases, the J end lost 1 base, and 11 bases lay between the germline ends. The CDR3 is 15 residues long. From germline, CDR1 is SGHTA and CDR2 FQGNSA. The CDR3 nucleotides are TGTGCCAGCAGCTTAACGCCGGGACAGAACACTGAAGCTTTCTTT. This gives the protein CASSLTPGQNTEAFF.

The rearrangement joins TRBV18 to TRBJ1-1; unclear D gene. The CDR3 extends over 13 amino acids. Germline CDR1 reads KGHSH; CDR2 reads LQKENI. Trimming removed 5 bases at V and 3 bases at J, with 10 bases between. The CDR3 reads CASSNNGDTEAFF. DNA of the CDR3: TGTGCCAGCTCAAATAACGGGGACACTGAAGCTTTCTTT.

This chain uses TRBV6-5 with TRBJ1-6; D is perhaps TRBD1 (6 bases). CDR3 length equals 15 residues. Germline lookup yields CDR1 MNHEY and CDR2 SVGAGI. V lost 7 bases to trimming and J lost 5 bases, with 15 bases between them. The CDR3 spells CASTRGAHHNSPLHF. The DNA for the CDR3 is TGTGCCAGCACCCGGGGGGCGCATCATAATTCACCCCTCCACTTT.

The chain uses TRBV12-3 or TRBV12-4 and TRBJ1-1; maybe TRBD1 (5 bases). With 6 bases removed from V and 7 bases from J, the gap between germline ends came to 12 bases. The CDR3 consists of 12 residues. CDR3 DNA sequence: TGTGCCAGCAGCGGGGAGGGGAGTGAAGCTTTCTTT. Translating gives CASSGEGSEAFF.

This rearrangement joins TRBV25-1 to TRBJ2-2; 8 bases map to TRBD1. Germline CDR1 reads MGHDK; CDR2 reads SYGVNS. V dropped 3 bases and J dropped 3; count of bases not matched to a gene: 6. The CDR3 loop spans 16 amino acids. The CDR3 DNA sequence: TGTGCCAGCAGTGACCCTGACAGGGGAGACACCGGGGAGCTGTTTTTT. Translation gives CASSDPDRGDTGELFF.

The chain is built from TRBV6-1 and TRBJ2-3; a possible D gene is TRBD1 (5 bases). Germline assignment: CDR1 MNHNS and CDR2 SASEGT. V shed 1 base and J shed 1 base, with 12 bases lying between them. The CDR3 totals 16 residues. The chain's CDR3 is CASSEGWGGGTDTQYF. The DNA for the CDR3 is TGTGCCAGCAGTGAAGGGTGGGGCGGAGGCACAGATACGCAGTATTTT.

This chain joins TRBV27 and TRBJ2-7; D not resolved. The CDR3 runs to 13 residues. V lost 4 bases and J 0 bases, leaving 7 bases between the germline ends. Germline assignment: CDR1 MNHEY and CDR2 SMNVEV (reference sequence). CDR3 loop: CASSSAISYEQYF. The CDR3 bases are TGTGCCAGCAGTTCCGCGATCTCCTACGAGCAGTACTTC.

The chain joins TRBV7-9 to TRBJ2-1; D is perhaps TRBD1 (5 bases). The CDR3 spans 14 residues. From germline, CDR1 is SEHNR and CDR2 FQNEAQ (reference sequence). The V end was cut by 5 bases, the J end by 6 bases, with 14 bases between. Written as DNA, the CDR3 is TGTGCCAGCAGCGGATTAAGGGGTAGCAATGAGCAGTTCTTC. As protein: CASSGLRGSNEQFF.

V usage is TRBV10-1 and J usage is TRBJ2-7, with D maybe TRBD2 (6 bases). With 8 bases removed from V and 2 bases from J, the gap between germline ends came to 25 bases. The germline CDR1 and CDR2 sequences are WNHNN and SYGVQD (reference sequence). CDR3 length: 17 residues. The CDR3 protein is CASPRVGGAVLTYEQYF. DNA of the CDR3: TGCGCCAGCCCTCGTGTCGGAGGGGCCGTTCTGACCTACGAGCAGTACTTC.

CDR3 sequence reads: CSALLQGQAFF. The CDR3 nucleotides are TGCAGTGCCCTTTTACAGGGGCAGGCTTTCTTT. The chain combines TRBV20-1 with TRBJ1-1; 7 bases fit TRBD1. This CDR3 spans 11 amino acids. The germline CDR1 and CDR2 sequences are DFQATT and SNEGSKA (reference sequence). With 6 bases clipped from V and 11 bases from J, the junction kept 9 bases outside the gene matches.

The chain has TRBV7-2 and TRBJ1-5; maybe TRBD1 (6 bases). The CDR3 consists of 14 residues. Germline CDR1 and CDR2: SGHTA and FQGNSA. V lost 5 bases, J lost 5 bases, and 13 bases lay in between. The CDR3 is CASSKQGWDQPQHF. The CDR3, as DNA: TGTGCCAGCAGCAAACAGGGATGGGATCAGCCCCAGCATTTT.